This TCR beta chain was found in a study of T cell changes during pregnancy in multiple sclerosis. This CDR3 is built from 11 residues. Germline lookup yields CDR1 DFQATT and CDR2 SNEGSKA (reference sequence). V lost 7 bases to trimming and J lost 7 bases, with 13 bases between them. Data came from immunoSEQ multiplex PCR; TCRdb stores just in-frame clones and leaves some out. The sample yields under 80,000 clones, approximately 94% seen once. The source was peripheral blood, collected in the third trimester of pregnancy. The TCR was taken from a female donor with multiple sclerosis, enrolled in a pregnancy study. V gene TRBV20-1 combines with J gene TRBJ1-2; D is unclear. CDR3 region: CSVVLLGGYTF. CDR3 bases: TGCAGTGTTGTCCTGCTCGGTGGCTACACCTTC.